Below, 17 T cell receptor beta chains from the same sample are listed, as sequenced in a study of blood T cell repertoires in COVID-19. Produced via immunoSEQ multiplex PCR; TCRdb's table is partial and in-frame only. This sample carries about 250,000 clones, roughly 89% of them seen once, and the ten largest clones take 0.94%. The material sequenced was peripheral blood. These receptors were taken from a woman between 35 and 50 years old who had recovered from COVID-19.

V gene TRBV2 combines with J gene TRBJ2-1; the match to TRBD1 covers 11 bases. The CDR3 is made up of 16 amino acids. Germline loops: CDR1 SNHLY, CDR2 FYNNEI. The V and J ends lost 8 bases and 5 bases, in that order; junction bases with no gene match: 11. The CDR3 DNA reads as TGTGCCAGCTATTATGGGACAGGGGGGGGACACAATGAGCAGTTCTTC. This encodes CASYYGTGGGHNEQFF.

The chain carries TRBV7-8 and TRBJ2-7, with D possibly being TRBD2 (7 bases). Trimming took 6 bases from V and 4 from J, leaving 19 bases between them. This CDR3 is built from 15 residues. Germline V gene data show CDR1 as SGHVS and CDR2 as FQNEAQ. CDR3 coding DNA: TGTGCCAGCAGAGGACTAGAGGGGGGTTATTACGAGCAGTACTTC. Its protein is CASRGLEGGYYEQYF.

The chain uses TRBV4-1 and TRBJ2-1, with a possible D match to TRBD2 (5 bases). The germline V gene encodes CDR1 MGHRA and CDR2 YSYEKL. V was shortened by 4 bases and J by 10 bases, with 23 bases between the two germline ends. The CDR3 consists of 16 residues. The CDR3 protein is CASSPVEEVPLGEQFF. CDR3 nucleotides: TGCGCCAGCAGCCCAGTGGAGGAGGTTCCCCTCGGGGAGCAGTTCTTC.

V gene TRBV1 combines with J gene TRBJ2-7; the table's D call of TRBD2 was not tested on the DNA. TRBV1 is a pseudogene. The CDR3 extends over 18 amino acids. The CDR3 loop is CTSSQEVVGGPAGVEQYF. The DNA for the CDR3 is TGCACCAGCAGCCAAGAGGTTGTGGGGGGGCCAGCGGGAGTCGAGCAGTACTTC.

The chain joins TRBV5-1 to TRBJ1-4, with D possibly being TRBD1 (5 bases). V was cut by 4 bases and J by 3 bases, with 16 bases left in between. Germline CDR1 and CDR2: SGHRS and YFSETQ. The length of the CDR3 is 16 residues. The CDR3: CASSPGAGPPNEKLFF. CDR3 nucleotides: TGCGCCAGCAGCCCAGGCGCAGGGCCCCCTAATGAAAAACTGTTTTTT.

The chain recombines TRBV7-9 with TRBJ1-2; TRBD1 matches 9 bases. Germline assignment: CDR1 SEHNR and CDR2 FQNEAQ (reference sequence). The CDR3 runs 16 residues. V was clipped by 5 bases and J by 1 base; unmatched bases: 8. CDR3 sequence: CASSTLTGGYNYGYTF. The CDR3 DNA sequence: TGTGCCAGCAGCACCCTGACAGGGGGGTATAACTATGGCTACACCTTC.

This chain uses TRBV29-1 with TRBJ2-1, with D perhaps matching TRBD1 (5 bases). Trimming took 3 bases from V and 5 from J, leaving 14 bases between them. Germline CDR1 and CDR2: SQVTM and ANQGSEA. This CDR3 spans 14 amino acids. The CDR3 is CSVDRVWVHNEQFF. CDR3 DNA sequence: TGCAGCGTTGACAGGGTATGGGTGCACAATGAGCAGTTCTTC.

This clone was seen once. CDR3 nucleotides: TGTGCCAGTAGTATAGGACTAGCGGGAGGGCCGCGGGAGACCCAGTACTTC. As protein: CASSIGLAGGPRETQYF. V is TRBV19 and J is TRBJ2-5, with 14 bases matching TRBD2. The CDR3 is 17 amino acids. With V trimmed by 1 base and J by 5 bases, 6 bases remained unmatched. Germline V lookup: CDR1 LNHDA, CDR2 SQIVND (reference sequence).

The genes are TRBV19 and TRBJ1-1, with D unclear. Looked up from germline, CDR1 is LNHDA and CDR2 is SQIVND (reference sequence). Between the trimmed V and J ends, which lost 3 bases and 4 bases, there was a span of 12 bases. The CDR3 is 14 residues long. CDR3 sequence (DNA): TGTGCCAGTAGTATTGACTCCCGACCCACTGAAGCTTTCTTT. This gives the protein CASSIDSRPTEAFF.

V and J are TRBV5-1 and TRBJ2-2, with D tentatively TRBD1 (5 bases). The CDR3 extends over 16 amino acids. The V end lost 0 bases, the J end lost 4 bases, and 13 bases lay between the germline ends. CDR1 is SGHRS and CDR2 is YFSETQ in the germline V gene. The DNA for the CDR3 is TGCGCCAGCAGCTTGGAAGGGGTGCTAGGCACCGGGGAGCTGTTTTTT. It translates to CASSLEGVLGTGELFF. The full variable domain, with the rest looked up from reference TRBV5-1 and TRBJ2-2, is KAGVTQTPRYLIKTRGQQVTLSCSPISGHRSVSWYQQTPGQGLQFLFEYFSETQRNKGNFPGRFSGRQFSNSRSEMNVSTLELGDSALYLCASSLEGVLGTGELFFGEGSRLTVL.

For the CDR3, the DNA is TGTGCCAGCAGCAAGGGGACAGGCGGTTTAAATGGAGAGACCCAGTACTTC. Its protein product is CASSKGTGGLNGETQYF. This chain links TRBV11-2 with TRBJ2-5, with 8 bases aligning to TRBD1. CDR1 and CDR2 from the germline V gene are SGHAT and FQNNGV. The J segment lost 4 bases and the V segment lost 5 bases, leaving 15 bases of the junction unmatched. The CDR3 consists of 17 residues.

Remarks on this clone: Within the sample, other DNA sequences also encode this same CDR3. The chain combines TRBV13 with TRBJ2-1; D is unresolved. The germline gives CDR1 PRHDT, CDR2 FYEKMQ (reference sequence). CDR3 length: 14 residues. V was trimmed by 0 bases and J by 5 bases, leaving 8 bases between them. The CDR3 is CASSLGSSHNEQFF. The CDR3 DNA reads TGTGCCAGCAGCTTAGGATCCTCTCACAATGAGCAGTTCTTC.

The chain couples TRBV6-5 to TRBJ2-2; possible D gene TRBD1, 5 bases. CDR1 is MNHEY, CDR2 SVGAGI, per germline. The V end was cut by 6 bases, the J end by 4 bases, with 9 bases between. The CDR3 has 13 amino acids. The DNA of the CDR3 is TGTGCCAGCAGCATGGGGCGCACCGGGGAGCTGTTTTTT. As protein: CASSMGRTGELFF.

The rearrangement joins TRBV2 to TRBJ1-5; 12 nucleotides match TRBD1. Germline trimming cut 4 bases from V and 5 bases from J; bases unmatched to any gene: 18. This CDR3 is 20 amino acids long. Germline assignment: CDR1 SNHLY and CDR2 FYNNEI. The CDR3 DNA reads TGTGCCAGCAGTGTTAGGATCCGGGGACAGGGGGCCGATCGTGATCAGCCCCAGCATTTT. Protein: CASSVRIRGQGADRDQPQHF.

Here the CDR3 DNA reads TGTGCCAGCGGTCTAGCGGGAGCCGATAATGAGCAGTTCTTC. It is translated as CASGLAGADNEQFF. This chain uses TRBV6-6 with TRBJ2-1; TRBD2 matches 10 bases. V lost 8 bases to trimming and J lost 7 bases; unmatched junction nucleotides: 8. This CDR3 is built from 14 residues. Looked up from germline, CDR1 is MNHNY and CDR2 is SVGAGI (reference sequence).

The chain uses TRBV6-6 and TRBJ2-2; 9 positions agree with TRBD2. The CDR3 extends over 13 amino acids. Germline V gives CDR1 MNHNY, CDR2 SVGAGI (reference sequence). Losses at the gene ends were 10 bases for V and 4 bases for J; bases not matched to a gene: 4. This CDR3 is CAIRTSATGELFF. CDR3 nucleotide sequence: TGTGCCATCCGGACTAGCGCCACCGGGGAGCTGTTTTTT.

This chain links TRBV5-1 with TRBJ1-2; 10 nucleotides align to TRBD1. The CDR3 loop spans 13 amino acids. With V trimmed by 7 bases and J by 8 bases, 8 bases remained unmatched. Germline V lookup: CDR1 SGHRS, CDR2 YFSETQ. The DNA for the CDR3 is TGCGCCAGCGGTCAAGGACAGGGGGGCGGCTACACCTTC. Protein: CASGQGQGGGYTF.